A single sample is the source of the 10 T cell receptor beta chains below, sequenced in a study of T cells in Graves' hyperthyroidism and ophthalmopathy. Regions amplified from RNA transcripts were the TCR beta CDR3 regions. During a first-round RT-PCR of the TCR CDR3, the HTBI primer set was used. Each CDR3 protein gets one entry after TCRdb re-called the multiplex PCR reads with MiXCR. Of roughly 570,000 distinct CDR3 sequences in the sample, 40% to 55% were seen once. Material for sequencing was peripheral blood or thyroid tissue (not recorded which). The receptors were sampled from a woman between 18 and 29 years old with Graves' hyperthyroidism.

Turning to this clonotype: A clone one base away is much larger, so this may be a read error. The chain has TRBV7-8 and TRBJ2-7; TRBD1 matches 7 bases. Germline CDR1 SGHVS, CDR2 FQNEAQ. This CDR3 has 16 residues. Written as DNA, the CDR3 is TGCGCCAGCAGCCAAGTATACAGGGGTGGGTCCCACGAGCAGTACTTC. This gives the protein CASSQVYRGGSHEQYF.

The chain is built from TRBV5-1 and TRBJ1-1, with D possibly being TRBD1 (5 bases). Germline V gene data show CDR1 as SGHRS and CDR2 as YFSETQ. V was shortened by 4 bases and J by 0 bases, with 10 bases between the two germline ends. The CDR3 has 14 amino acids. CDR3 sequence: CASSQGEVNTEAFF. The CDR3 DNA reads TGCGCCAGCAGCCAAGGGGAAGTGAACACTGAAGCTTTCTTT.

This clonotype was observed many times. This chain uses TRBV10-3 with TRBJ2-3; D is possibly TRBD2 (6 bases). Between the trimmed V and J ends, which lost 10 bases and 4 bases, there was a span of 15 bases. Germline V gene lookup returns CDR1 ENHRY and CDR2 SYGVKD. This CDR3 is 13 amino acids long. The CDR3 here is CANRAEGPDTQYF. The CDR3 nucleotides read TGTGCCAATCGAGCGGAGGGCCCAGATACGCAGTATTTT.

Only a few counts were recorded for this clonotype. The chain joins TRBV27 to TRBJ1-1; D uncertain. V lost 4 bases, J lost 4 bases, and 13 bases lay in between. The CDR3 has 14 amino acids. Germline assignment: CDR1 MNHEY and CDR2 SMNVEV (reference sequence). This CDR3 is CASSSPLKGTEAFF. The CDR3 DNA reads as TGTGCCAGCAGTTCCCCCCTAAAGGGCACTGAAGCTTTCTTT.

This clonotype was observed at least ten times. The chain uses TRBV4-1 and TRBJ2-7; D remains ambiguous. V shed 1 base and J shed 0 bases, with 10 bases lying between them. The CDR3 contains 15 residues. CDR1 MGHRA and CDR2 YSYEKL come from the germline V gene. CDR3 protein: CASSQAWPASYEQYF. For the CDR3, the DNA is TGCGCCAGCAGCCAAGCGTGGCCAGCCTCCTACGAGCAGTACTTC.

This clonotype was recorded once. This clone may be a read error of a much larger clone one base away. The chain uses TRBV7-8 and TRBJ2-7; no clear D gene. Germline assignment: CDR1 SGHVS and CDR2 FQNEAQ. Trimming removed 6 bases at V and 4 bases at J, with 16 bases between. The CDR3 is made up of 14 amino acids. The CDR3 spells CASSFEIGSYEQYF. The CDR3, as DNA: TGTGCCAGCAGTTTTGAAATTGGCTCTTACGAGCAGTACTTC.

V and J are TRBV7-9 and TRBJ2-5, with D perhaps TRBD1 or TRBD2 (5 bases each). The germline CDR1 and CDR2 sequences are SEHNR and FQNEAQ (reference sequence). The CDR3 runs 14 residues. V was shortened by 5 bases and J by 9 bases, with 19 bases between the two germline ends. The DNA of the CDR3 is TGTGCCAGCAGCGCCCGGGGCGATAATCAGCCCCAGTACTTC. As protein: CASSARGDNQPQYF.

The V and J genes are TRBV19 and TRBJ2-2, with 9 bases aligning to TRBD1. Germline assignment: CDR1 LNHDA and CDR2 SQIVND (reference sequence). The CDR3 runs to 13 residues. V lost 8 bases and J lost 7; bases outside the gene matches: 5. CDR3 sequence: CASRDRVVGELFF. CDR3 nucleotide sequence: TGTGCCAGTCGGGACAGGGTGGTCGGGGAGCTGTTTTTT. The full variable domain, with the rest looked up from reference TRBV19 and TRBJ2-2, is DGGITQSPKYLFRKEGQNVTLSCEQNLNHDAMYWYRQDPGQGLRLIYYSQIVNDFQKGDIAEGYSVSREKKESFPLTVTSAQKNPTAFYLCASRDRVVGELFFGEGSRLTVL.

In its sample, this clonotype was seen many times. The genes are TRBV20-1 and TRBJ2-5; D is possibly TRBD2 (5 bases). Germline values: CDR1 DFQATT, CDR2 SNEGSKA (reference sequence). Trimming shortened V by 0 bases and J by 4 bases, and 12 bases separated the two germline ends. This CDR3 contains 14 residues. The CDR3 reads CSARESGILETQYF. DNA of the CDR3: TGCAGTGCTAGAGAATCCGGGATCCTAGAGACCCAGTACTTC.

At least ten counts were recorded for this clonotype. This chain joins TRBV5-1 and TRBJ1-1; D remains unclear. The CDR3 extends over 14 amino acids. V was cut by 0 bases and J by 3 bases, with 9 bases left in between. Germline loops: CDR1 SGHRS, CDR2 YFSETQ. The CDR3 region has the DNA TGCGCCAGCAGCTTGGGTGGGGTATACACTGAAGCTTTCTTT. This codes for CASSLGGVYTEAFF.